Ten or more counts support the clone carrying this T cell receptor beta chain. Its antigen is not identified. This entry belongs to a study of molecular identifiers for immune sequencing clone quantification. Points from the study as a whole: Clone sizes could be underestimated for highly expanded clones when identical TCR molecules share a barcode. Clones that exceeded 20 RNA copies held over 97% of effector molecules, yet under 1% in naive cells. One cell's worth of spiked Jurkat TCR RNA was reportedly detectable among some 1 million naive cells.

V shed 1 base and J shed 8 bases, with 18 bases lying between them. Per germline, CDR1 SGHRS and CDR2 YFSETQ. The CDR3 has 15 residues. Previously reported methods and listed TCR primers produced the bulk TCR libraries. TCRdb passed the PCR reads through MiXCR, listing each CDR3 protein once. Of about 640,000 distinct CDR3 sequences detected, 15% to 20% appear once; the ten largest clones hold roughly 0.83%. The chain has TRBV5-1 and TRBJ1-1, with D possibly matching TRBD1 (6 bases). Sequences were obtained from naive CD8+ T cells from blood, with Jurkat cell RNA spiked in. Specified subset: FACS-sorted CD8+CD4-CCR7+CD45RA+ naive T cells. The source is a human donor in good health. Some libraries in this study had Jurkat cell RNA spiked in. DNA of the CDR3: TGCGCCAGCAGCTTGAGACAGGCGGTTTATTCGGAAGCTTTCTTT. Encoded protein: CASSLRQAVYSEAFF.